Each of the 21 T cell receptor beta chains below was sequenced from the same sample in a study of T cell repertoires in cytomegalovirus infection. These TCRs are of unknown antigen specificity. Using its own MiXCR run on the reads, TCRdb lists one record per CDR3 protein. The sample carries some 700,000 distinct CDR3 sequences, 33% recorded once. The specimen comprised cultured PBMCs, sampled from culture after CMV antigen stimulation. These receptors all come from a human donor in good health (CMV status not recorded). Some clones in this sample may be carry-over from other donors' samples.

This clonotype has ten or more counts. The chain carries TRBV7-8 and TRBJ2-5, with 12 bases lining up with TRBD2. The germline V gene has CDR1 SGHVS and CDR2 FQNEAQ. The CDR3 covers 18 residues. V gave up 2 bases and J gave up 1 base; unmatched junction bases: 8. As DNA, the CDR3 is TGTGCCAGCAGCTTACCCCCGCTAGCGGGAGGGCCCCAAGAGACCCAGTACTTC. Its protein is CASSLPPLAGGPQETQYF.

The CDR3 loop reads CASSQEGPSSSYNEQFF. Written as DNA, the CDR3 is TGCGCCAGCAGCCAAGAGGGCCCCTCCAGCTCCTACAATGAGCAGTTCTTC. The V call is TRBV4-3, the J call TRBJ2-1; D not resolved. This CDR3 has 17 amino acids. V was shortened by 0 bases and J by 0 bases, with 12 bases between the two germline ends. Germline loops: CDR1 LGHNA, CDR2 YSLEER.

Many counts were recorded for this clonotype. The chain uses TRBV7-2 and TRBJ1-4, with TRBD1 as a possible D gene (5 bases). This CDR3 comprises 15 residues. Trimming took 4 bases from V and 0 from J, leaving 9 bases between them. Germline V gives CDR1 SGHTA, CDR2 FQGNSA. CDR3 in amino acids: CASSSGPSTNEKLFF. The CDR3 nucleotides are TGTGCCAGCAGCTCAGGGCCTTCAACTAATGAAAAACTGTTTTTT.

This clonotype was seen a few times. The CDR3 sequence: CASSFFDEQYF. The CDR3 DNA reads TGTGCCAGCAGCTTTTTTGACGAGCAGTACTTC. The chain links TRBV7-2 to TRBJ2-7; no firm D call. Germline loops: CDR1 SGHTA, CDR2 FQGNSA. The CDR3 sequence is 11 residues long. V lost 3 bases, J lost 5 bases, and 5 bases lay in between.

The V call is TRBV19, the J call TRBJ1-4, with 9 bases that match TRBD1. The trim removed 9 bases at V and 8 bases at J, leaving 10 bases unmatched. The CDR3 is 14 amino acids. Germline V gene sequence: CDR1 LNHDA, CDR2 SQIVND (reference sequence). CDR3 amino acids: CASKPDRGREKLFF. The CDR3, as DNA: TGTGCCAGCAAGCCTGACAGGGGGAGGGAAAAACTGTTTTTT.

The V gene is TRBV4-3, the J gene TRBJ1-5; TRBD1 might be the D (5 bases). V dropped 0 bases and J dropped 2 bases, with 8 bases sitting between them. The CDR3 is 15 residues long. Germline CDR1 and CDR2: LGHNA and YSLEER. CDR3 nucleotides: TGCGCCAGCAGCCAAGATGGGGGAGGCAATCAGCCCCAGCATTTT. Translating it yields CASSQDGGGNQPQHF.

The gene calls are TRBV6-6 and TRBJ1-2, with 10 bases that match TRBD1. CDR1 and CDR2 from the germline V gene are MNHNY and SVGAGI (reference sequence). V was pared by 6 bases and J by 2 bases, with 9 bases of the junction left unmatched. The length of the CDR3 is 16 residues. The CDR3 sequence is CASSRRDRGQNYGYTF. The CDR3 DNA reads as TGTGCCAGCAGCCGCCGGGACAGGGGACAGAACTATGGCTACACCTTC.

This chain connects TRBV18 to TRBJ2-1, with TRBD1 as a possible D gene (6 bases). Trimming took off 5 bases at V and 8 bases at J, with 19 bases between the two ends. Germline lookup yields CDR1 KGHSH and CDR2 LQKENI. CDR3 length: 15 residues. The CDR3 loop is CASSSGLVNRDEQFF. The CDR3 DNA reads TGTGCCAGCTCATCCGGACTCGTTAACAGGGATGAGCAGTTCTTC.

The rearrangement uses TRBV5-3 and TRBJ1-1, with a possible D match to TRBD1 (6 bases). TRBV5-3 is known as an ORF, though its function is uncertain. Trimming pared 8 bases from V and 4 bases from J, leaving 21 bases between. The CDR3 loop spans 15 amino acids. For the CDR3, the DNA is TGTGCCAGCAGCACCACCTACCAGGGGAGCACTGAAGCTTTCTTT. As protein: CASSTTYQGSTEAFF.

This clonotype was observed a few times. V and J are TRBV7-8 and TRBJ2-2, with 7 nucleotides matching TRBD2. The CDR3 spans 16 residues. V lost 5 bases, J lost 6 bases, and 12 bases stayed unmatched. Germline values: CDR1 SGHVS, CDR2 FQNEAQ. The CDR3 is CASSPSRAGRAGELFF. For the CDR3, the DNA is TGTGCCAGCAGCCCATCTAGAGCGGGGAGGGCCGGGGAGCTGTTTTTT. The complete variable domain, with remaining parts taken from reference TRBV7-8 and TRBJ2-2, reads GAGVSQSPRYKVAKRGQDVALRCDPISGHVSLFWYQQALGQGPEFLTYFQNEAQLDKSGLPSDRFFAERPEGSVSTLKIQRTQQEDSAVYLCASSPSRAGRAGELFFGEGSRLTVL.

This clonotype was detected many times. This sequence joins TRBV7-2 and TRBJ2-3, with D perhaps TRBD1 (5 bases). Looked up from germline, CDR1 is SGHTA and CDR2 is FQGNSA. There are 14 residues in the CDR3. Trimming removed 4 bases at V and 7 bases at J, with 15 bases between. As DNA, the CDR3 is TGTGCCAGCAGCTCAGACTTTAGGGGTTATACGCAGTATTTT. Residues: CASSSDFRGYTQYF.

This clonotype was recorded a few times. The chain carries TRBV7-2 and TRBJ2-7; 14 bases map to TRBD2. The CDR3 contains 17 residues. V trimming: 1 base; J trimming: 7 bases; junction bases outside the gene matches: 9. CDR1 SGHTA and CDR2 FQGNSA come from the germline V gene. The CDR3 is CASSLVGLAGGEWEQYF. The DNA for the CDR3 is TGTGCCAGCAGCTTAGTCGGACTAGCGGGAGGCGAATGGGAGCAGTACTTC.

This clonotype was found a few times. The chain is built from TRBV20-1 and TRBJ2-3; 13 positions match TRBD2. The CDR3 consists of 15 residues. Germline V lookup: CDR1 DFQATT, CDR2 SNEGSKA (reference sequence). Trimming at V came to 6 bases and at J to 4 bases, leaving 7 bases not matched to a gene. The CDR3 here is CSAPRLAGGPDTQYF. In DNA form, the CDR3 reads TGCAGTGCGCCGAGACTAGCGGGGGGTCCAGATACGCAGTATTTT.

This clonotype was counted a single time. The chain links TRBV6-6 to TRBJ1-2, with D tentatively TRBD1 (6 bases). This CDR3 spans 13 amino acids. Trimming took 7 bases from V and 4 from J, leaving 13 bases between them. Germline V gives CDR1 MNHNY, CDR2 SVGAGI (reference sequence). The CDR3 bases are TGTGCCAGCAAGCTGACAGGAACCTATGGCTACACCTTC. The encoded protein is CASKLTGTYGYTF.

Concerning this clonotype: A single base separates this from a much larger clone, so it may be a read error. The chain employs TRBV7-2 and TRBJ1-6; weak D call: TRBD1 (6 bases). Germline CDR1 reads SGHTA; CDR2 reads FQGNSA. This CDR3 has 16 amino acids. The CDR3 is CASSLGYRDLNSPIHF. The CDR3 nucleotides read TGTGCCAGCAGCTTAGGATACAGGGATTTGAATTCACCCATCCACTTT.

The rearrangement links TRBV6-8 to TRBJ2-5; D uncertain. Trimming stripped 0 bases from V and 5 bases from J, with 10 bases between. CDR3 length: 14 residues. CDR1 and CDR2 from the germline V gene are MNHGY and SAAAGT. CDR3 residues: CASSYSGATETQYF. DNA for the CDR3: TGTGCCAGCAGTTACTCAGGAGCGACGGAGACCCAGTACTTC.

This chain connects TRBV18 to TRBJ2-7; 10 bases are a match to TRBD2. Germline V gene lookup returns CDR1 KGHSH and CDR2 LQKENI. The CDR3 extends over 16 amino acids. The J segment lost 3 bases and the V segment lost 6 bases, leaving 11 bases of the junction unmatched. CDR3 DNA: TGTGCCAGCTCGCTCGGGAGAGCGGGGGGGGGCTACGAGCAGTACTTC. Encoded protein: CASSLGRAGGGYEQYF.

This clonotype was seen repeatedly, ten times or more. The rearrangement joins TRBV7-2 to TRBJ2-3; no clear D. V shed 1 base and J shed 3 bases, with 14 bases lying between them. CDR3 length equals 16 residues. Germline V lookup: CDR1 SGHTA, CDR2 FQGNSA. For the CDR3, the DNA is TGTGCCAGCAGCTTAGGGCTAACATCGATGACAGATACGCAGTATTTT. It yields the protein CASSLGLTSMTDTQYF. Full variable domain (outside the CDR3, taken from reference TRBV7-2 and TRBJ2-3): GAGVSQSPSNKVTEKGKDVELRCDPISGHTALYWYRQSLGQGLEFLIYFQGNSAPDKSGLPSDRFSAERTGGSVSTLTIQRTQQEDSAVYLCASSLGLTSMTDTQYFGPGTRLTVL.

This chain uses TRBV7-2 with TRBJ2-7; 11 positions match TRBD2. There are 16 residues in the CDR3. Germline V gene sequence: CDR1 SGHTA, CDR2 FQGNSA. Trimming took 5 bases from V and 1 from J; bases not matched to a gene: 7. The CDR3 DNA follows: TGTGCCAGCAGCGTAAGACTAGCGGGACTTTCCTACGAGCAGTACTTC. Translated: CASSVRLAGLSYEQYF.

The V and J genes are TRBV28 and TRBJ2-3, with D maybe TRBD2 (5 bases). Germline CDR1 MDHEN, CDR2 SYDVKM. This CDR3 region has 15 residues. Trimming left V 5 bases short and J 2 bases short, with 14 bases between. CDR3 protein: CASSPLRLNTDTQYF. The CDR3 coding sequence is TGTGCCAGCAGTCCCCTGCGACTAAACACAGATACGCAGTATTTT.

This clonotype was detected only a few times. The CDR3 here is CASSQERSNQPQHF. The DNA of the CDR3 is TGCGCCAGCAGCCAAGAGCGGAGCAATCAGCCCCAGCATTTT. The rearrangement joins TRBV4-1 to TRBJ1-5; no clear D gene. The CDR3 is 14 residues long. The germline V and J ends were trimmed by 0 bases and 1 base, with 4 bases remaining between them. Looked up from germline, CDR1 is MGHRA and CDR2 is YSYEKL.